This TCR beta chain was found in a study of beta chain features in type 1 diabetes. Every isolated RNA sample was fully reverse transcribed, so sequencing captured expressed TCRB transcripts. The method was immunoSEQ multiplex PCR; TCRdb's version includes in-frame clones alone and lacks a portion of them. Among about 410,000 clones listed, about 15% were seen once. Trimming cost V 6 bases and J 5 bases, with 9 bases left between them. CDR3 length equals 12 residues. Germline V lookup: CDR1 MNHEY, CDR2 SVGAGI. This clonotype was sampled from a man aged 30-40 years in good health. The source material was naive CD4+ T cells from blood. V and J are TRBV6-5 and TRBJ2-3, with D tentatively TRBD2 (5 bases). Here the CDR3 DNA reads TGTGCCAGCAGAAGTAGCGTAGATACGCAGTATTTT. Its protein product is CASRSSVDTQYF.